This T cell receptor beta chain was sequenced in a study of T-cell reconstitution after alpha-beta-depleted transplantation in children (dated by TCRdb to between 2015 and 2016). A note on the overall study: T-cell immune reconstitution after TCRalphabeta/CD19-depleted allogeneic hematopoietic cell transplantation in children was quantitatively tracked in the study by means of TCR repertoire profiling.

In regard to this clonotype: The antigen it binds to is not known. Base qualities are not provided; no much larger clone lies one nucleotide away.

From the cysteine through the phenylalanine, the CDR3 covers 15 amino acids. CDR3 DNA only is kept here, 45 bases in frame from base 1. Clipping removes 4 bases from V and 4 bases from J, with 8 as the unmatched junction base count. For CDR1 and CDR2, the germline V gene lists SGHRS and YFSETQ. The method behind the library was PCR. The instrument given in TCRdb is Illumina HiSeq 2500. TCR library preparation used molecular barcoding, with unique molecular identifiers applied to normalize quantification of the TCRbeta repertoire. The public sequencing data were trimmed at Q25 with fastp and processed into clonotypes with MiXCR by TCRdb, which kept only in-frame beta chains. A single entry per CDR3 protein holds the most common genes and DNA from its merged rows. The sample table holds a few hundred thousand distinct CDR3 sequences, of which about 9.6% were seen once. The ten largest clones take up over 4.5% of the sample.

The material was PBMCs from the stem cell graft donor, obtained from the stem cell graft. The chain links TRBV5-1 with TRBJ2-3, and TRBD1 matches 8 of the central bases. The source is a human donor who donated a stem cell graft to a child with SCID. The DNA sequence is as follows: TGCGCCAGCAGCAAACCGGACAGGGAGTCAGATACGCAGTATTTT. It is translated as CASSKPDRESDTQYF.